Listed here are 20 T cell receptor beta chains from one sample, sequenced in a study of T cell repertoires in aging, cancer and after chemotherapy. Multiplex touch-down PCR with TRB-A/B primers amplified rearranged V-D-J TRB sequences. TCRdb called the multiplex PCR reads again in MiXCR, with one record for every CDR3 protein. In the table there are over 4,000 distinct CDR3 sequences, approximately 40% of which are singletons. TCR beta rearrangements were amplified from peripheral blood genomic DNA. Sequenced sample: blood. All receptors derive from a human donor with a blood cancer.

This clonotype was observed a few times. The chain combines TRBV7-9 with TRBJ2-7; the D gene is possibly TRBD1 (6 bases). The CDR3 extends over 14 amino acids. Germline CDR1 SEHNR, CDR2 FQNEAQ (reference sequence). V dropped 1 base and J dropped 5 bases, with 12 bases sitting between them. CDR3 in amino acids: CASSLGGQGNEQYF. As DNA, the CDR3 is TGTGCCAGCAGCTTAGGGGGGCAGGGCAACGAGCAGTACTTC.

This chain links TRBV11-1 with TRBJ2-6; 12 positions match TRBD2. Germline V gene data show CDR1 as SGHAT and CDR2 as FQDESV (reference sequence). This CDR3 contains 18 residues. Trimming cost V 1 base and J 0 bases; bases outside gene matches: 1. Here the CDR3 reads CASSLVTSGSSGANVLTF. The CDR3 bases are TGTGCCAGCAGCTTAGTGACTAGCGGGAGCTCTGGGGCCAACGTCCTGACTTTC.

This clonotype is categorized as large. This sequence joins TRBV19 and TRBJ2-3; TRBD2 aligns across 8 bases. From germline, CDR1 is LNHDA and CDR2 SQIVND (reference sequence). CDR3 length: 14 amino acids. The ends lost 4 bases at V and 5 bases at J; junction bases unmatched: 5. The CDR3, as DNA: TGTGCCAGTAGTAGCGGGAGGTGGATAGATACGCAGTATTTT. As protein: CASSSGRWIDTQYF.

This clonotype ranks as medium-sized. V is TRBV6-5 and J is TRBJ2-1; 8 bases map to TRBD2. This CDR3 has 16 residues. V was clipped by 6 bases and J by 10 bases; unmatched bases: 17. Per the germline V gene, CDR1 is MNHEY and CDR2 is SVGAGI. This CDR3 reads CASRIGLAQKIGEQFF. DNA of the CDR3: TGTGCCAGCAGAATAGGACTAGCCCAAAAAATAGGGGAGCAGTTCTTC.

The sample holds one count of this clonotype. This may be a read error, as it is one base from a much larger clone. This rearrangement joins TRBV19 to TRBJ2-1; 12 bases map to TRBD2. Per germline, CDR1 LNHDA and CDR2 SQIVND (reference sequence). V lost 7 bases and J lost 6; bases outside the gene matches: 7. CDR3 length equals 15 residues. CDR3 protein: CASTPTSGSRNEQFF. CDR3 DNA sequence: TGTGCCAGTACCCCGACTAGCGGGAGTCGCAATGAGCAGTTCTTC.

V is TRBV5-4 and J is TRBJ2-7; 12 bases are a match to TRBD2. The CDR3 loop spans 15 amino acids. Looked up from germline, CDR1 is SGHNT and CDR2 is YYREEE (reference sequence). Trimming took 1 base from V and 5 from J; bases not matched to a gene: 4. CDR3 sequence (DNA): TGTGCCAGCAGCTTGAGGACTAGCGGGATAAACGAGCAGTACTTC. Residues: CASSLRTSGINEQYF.

This clonotype has only a few counts. The chain has TRBV6-2 or TRBV6-3 and TRBJ2-7; D call uncertain. The CDR3 consists of 14 residues. The V gene lost 5 bases and the J gene lost 0 bases, with 11 bases spanning the gap. CDR1 and CDR2 from the germline V gene are MNHEY and SVGEGT. CDR3 DNA sequence: TGTGCCAGCAGTCACCCACACCCCTCCTACGAGCAGTACTTC. Translating gives CASSHPHPSYEQYF.

The sample holds a few counts of this clonotype. The rearrangement uses TRBV7-9 and TRBJ2-7; 8 bases are a match to TRBD2. Per germline, CDR1 SEHNR and CDR2 FQNEAQ (reference sequence). The V gene end was trimmed by 5 bases and the J gene end by 2 bases; junction bases not matched to a gene: 17. The CDR3 contains 18 residues. CDR3 DNA sequence: TGTGCCAGCAGCCTCGGGCGGGGCGGGAGGACTACTCCCTACGAGCAGTACTTC. Its translation is CASSLGRGGRTTPYEQYF.

This clonotype was picked up a small number of times. This chain connects TRBV5-5 to TRBJ1-2; 7 bases agree with TRBD1. This CDR3 is built from 13 residues. The V gene end was trimmed by 2 bases and the J gene end by 4 bases; junction bases not matched to a gene: 2. The germline gives CDR1 SGHKS, CDR2 YYEKEE (reference sequence). As DNA, the CDR3 is TGTGCCAGCAGCTTCCGGACAGGCTATGGCTACACCTTC. Translated, it gives CASSFRTGYGYTF.

This clonotype is labeled as medium-sized (0.01 to 0.1%). The chain has TRBV19 and TRBJ2-2; 12 bases are shared with TRBD1. Germline CDR1 is LNHDA and CDR2 is SQIVND (reference sequence). Germline trimming cut 4 bases from V and 4 bases from J; bases unmatched to any gene: 7. There are 17 residues in the CDR3. The CDR3 sequence: CASSTTWDRGLTGELFF. Written as DNA, the CDR3 is TGTGCCAGTAGTACCACTTGGGACAGGGGGCTCACCGGGGAGCTGTTTTTT.

Here the CDR3 reads CASRGTNGYEQYF. The CDR3 DNA reads as TGTGCCAGCAGAGGCACTAATGGCTACGAGCAGTACTTC. The chain carries TRBV6-5 and TRBJ2-7; D ambiguous. V dropped 6 bases and J dropped 3 bases, with 12 bases sitting between them. The CDR3 has 13 amino acids. Germline CDR1 and CDR2: MNHEY and SVGAGI.

V gene TRBV19 combines with J gene TRBJ2-7; D possibly corresponds to TRBD2 (6 bases). CDR1 is LNHDA, CDR2 SQIVND, per germline (reference sequence). The V end lost 8 bases, the J end lost 2 bases, and 19 bases lay between the germline ends. The CDR3 is 15 residues long. In DNA, the CDR3 is TGTGCCAGTGCCTATTTGACGGGAGATGCCTACGAGCAGTACTTC. The encoded protein is CASAYLTGDAYEQYF.

This clonotype came up once. This chain joins TRBV27 and TRBJ2-4; TRBD1 matches 7 bases. CDR3 length: 15 amino acids. The germline gives CDR1 MNHEY, CDR2 SMNVEV (reference sequence). With V trimmed by 0 bases and J by 7 bases, 6 bases remained unmatched. The CDR3 bases are TGTGCCAGCAGTTTATCGGGGACAGCTCGGAACATTCAGTACTTC. Its translation is CASSLSGTARNIQYF.

This clonotype was seen a handful of times. The genes are TRBV19 and TRBJ1-5, with a weak D call TRBD1 (5 bases). Germline-derived CDR1 and CDR2 are LNHDA and SQIVND (reference sequence). V was trimmed by 2 bases and J by 7 bases, leaving 15 bases between them. The CDR3 runs 15 residues. CDR3 bases: TGTGCCAGTAGTATACTTAGGGGCAGGGTACAGCCCCAGCATTTT. Translation: CASSILRGRVQPQHF.

The V call is TRBV6-5, the J call TRBJ2-5; TRBD1 agrees at 7 bases. There are 14 residues in the CDR3. Germline CDR1 reads MNHEY; CDR2 reads SVGAGI. With 7 bases clipped from V and 2 bases from J, the junction kept 7 bases outside the gene matches. CDR3 bases: TGTGCCAGCATTTCGGGGACAGAGCAAGAGACCCAGTACTTC. It yields the protein CASISGTEQETQYF.

The rearrangement uses TRBV6-6 and TRBJ1-3; the match to TRBD1 covers 7 bases. J lost 4 bases, V lost 2 bases, and 5 bases had no gene match. This CDR3 comprises 15 residues. CDR1 MNHNY and CDR2 SVGAGI come from the germline V gene (reference sequence). The CDR3 here is CASSYEGAWGNTIYF. CDR3 DNA sequence: TGTGCCAGCAGTTACGAGGGGGCTTGGGGAAACACCATATATTTT.

Sample share makes this clonotype medium-sized. The V call is TRBV19, the J call TRBJ2-1; 11 positions agree with TRBD1. Germline CDR1 LNHDA, CDR2 SQIVND (reference sequence). This CDR3 spans 16 amino acids. V lost 4 bases and J lost 9; bases outside the gene matches: 11. CDR3 loop: CASSTGTGGFGIEQFF. As DNA, the CDR3 is TGTGCCAGTAGTACCGGGACAGGGGGATTCGGAATTGAGCAGTTCTTC.

In regard to this clonotype: Given a much more abundant clone one base away, this may be a read error. The chain combines TRBV29-1 with TRBJ2-3; TRBD2 matches 10 bases. The germline CDR1 and CDR2 sequences are SQVTM and ANQGSEA. The CDR3 spans 18 residues. Trimming took 3 bases from V and 1 from J; bases not matched to a gene: 13. The CDR3 is CSVELLSGSGRRTDTQYF. In DNA, the CDR3 is TGCAGCGTTGAGTTATTATCAGGTAGCGGGAGGCGCACAGATACGCAGTATTTT.

The chain is built from TRBV6-5 and TRBJ2-3, with D unclear. CDR3 length: 14 residues. V was cut by 6 bases and J by 2 bases, with 12 bases left in between. Germline V CDR1 and CDR2: MNHEY, SVGAGI. The CDR3 region has the DNA TGTGCCAGCAGGGCCGAAGGGAACACAGATACGCAGTATTTT. This encodes CASRAEGNTDTQYF.

V usage is TRBV5-4 and J usage is TRBJ2-2, with a possible D match to TRBD2 (6 bases). Trimming removed 5 bases at V and 5 bases at J, with 19 bases between. The CDR3 loop spans 16 amino acids. CDR1 is SGHNT and CDR2 is YYREEE in the germline V gene (reference sequence). The CDR3 DNA reads as TGTGCCAGCAGAAACCGACTAGAGGGAGGTACCGGGGAGCTGTTTTTT. The encoded protein is CASRNRLEGGTGELFF.